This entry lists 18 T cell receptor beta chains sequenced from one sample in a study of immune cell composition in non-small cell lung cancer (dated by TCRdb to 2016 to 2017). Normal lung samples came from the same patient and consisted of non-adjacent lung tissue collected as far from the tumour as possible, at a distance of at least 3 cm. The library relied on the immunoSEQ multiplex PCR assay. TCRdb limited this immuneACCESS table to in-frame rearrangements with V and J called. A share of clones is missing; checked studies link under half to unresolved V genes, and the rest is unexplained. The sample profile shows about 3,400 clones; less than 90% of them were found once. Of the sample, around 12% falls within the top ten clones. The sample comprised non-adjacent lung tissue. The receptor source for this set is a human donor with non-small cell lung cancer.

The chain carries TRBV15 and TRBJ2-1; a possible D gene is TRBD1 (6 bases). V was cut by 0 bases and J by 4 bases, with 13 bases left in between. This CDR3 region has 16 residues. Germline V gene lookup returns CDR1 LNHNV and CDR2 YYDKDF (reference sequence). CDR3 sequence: CATSRDQGTTYNEQFF. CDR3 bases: TGTGCCACCAGCAGAGATCAAGGGACAACATACAATGAGCAGTTCTTC.

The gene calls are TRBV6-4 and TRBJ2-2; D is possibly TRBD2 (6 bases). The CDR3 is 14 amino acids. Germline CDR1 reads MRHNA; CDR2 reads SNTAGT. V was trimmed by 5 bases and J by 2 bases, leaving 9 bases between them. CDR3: CASSREENTGELFF. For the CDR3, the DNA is TGTGCCAGCAGTAGGGAGGAAAACACCGGGGAGCTGTTTTTT.

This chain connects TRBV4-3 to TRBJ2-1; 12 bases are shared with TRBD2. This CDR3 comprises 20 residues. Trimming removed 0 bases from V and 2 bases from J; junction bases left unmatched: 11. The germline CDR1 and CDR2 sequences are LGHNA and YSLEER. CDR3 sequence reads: CASSQDGGLAGGIPYNEQFF. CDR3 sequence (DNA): TGCGCCAGCAGCCAAGATGGGGGTCTAGCGGGAGGGATCCCCTACAATGAGCAGTTCTTC.

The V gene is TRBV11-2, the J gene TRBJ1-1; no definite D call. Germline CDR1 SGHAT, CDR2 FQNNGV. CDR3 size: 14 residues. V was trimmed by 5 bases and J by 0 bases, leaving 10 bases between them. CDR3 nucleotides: TGTGCCAGCAGCCAAAGCTTAATGAACACTGAAGCTTTCTTT. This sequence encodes CASSQSLMNTEAFF.

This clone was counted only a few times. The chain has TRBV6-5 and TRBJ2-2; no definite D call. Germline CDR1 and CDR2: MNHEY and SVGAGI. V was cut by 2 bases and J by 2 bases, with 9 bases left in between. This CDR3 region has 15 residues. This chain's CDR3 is CASSYRSINTGELFF. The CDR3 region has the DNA TGTGCCAGCAGTTACCGGTCTATTAACACCGGGGAGCTGTTTTTT.

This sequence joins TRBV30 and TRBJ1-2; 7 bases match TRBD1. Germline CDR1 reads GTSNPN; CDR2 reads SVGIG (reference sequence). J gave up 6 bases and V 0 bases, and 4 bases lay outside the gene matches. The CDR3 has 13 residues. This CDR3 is CAWSVQGIHGYTF. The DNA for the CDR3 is TGTGCCTGGAGTGTACAGGGGATCCATGGCTACACCTTC. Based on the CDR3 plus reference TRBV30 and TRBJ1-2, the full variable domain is SQTIHQWPATLVQPVGSPLSLECTVEGTSNPNLYWYRQAAGRGLQLLFYSVGIGQISSEVPQNLSASRPQDRQFILSSKKLLLSDSGFYLCAWSVQGIHGYTFGSGTRLTVV.

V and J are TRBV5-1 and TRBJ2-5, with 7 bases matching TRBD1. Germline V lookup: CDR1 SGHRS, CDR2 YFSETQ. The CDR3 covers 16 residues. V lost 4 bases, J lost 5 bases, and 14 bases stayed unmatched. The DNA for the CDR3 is TGCGCCAGCAGCCGCGAGGTTGGGACAGCTGGGGAGACCCAGTACTTC. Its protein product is CASSREVGTAGETQYF.

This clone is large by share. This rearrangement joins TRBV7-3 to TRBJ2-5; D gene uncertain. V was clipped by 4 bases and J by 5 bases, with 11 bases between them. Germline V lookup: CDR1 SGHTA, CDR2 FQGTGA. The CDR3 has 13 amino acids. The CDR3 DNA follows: TGTGCCAGCAGCTCGACAAGGTCTGAGACCCAGTACTTC. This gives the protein CASSSTRSETQYF.

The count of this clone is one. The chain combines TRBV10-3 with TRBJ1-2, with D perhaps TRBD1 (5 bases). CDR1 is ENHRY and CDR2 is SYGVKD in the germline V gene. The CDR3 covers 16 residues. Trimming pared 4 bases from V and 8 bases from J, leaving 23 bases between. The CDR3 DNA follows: TGTGCCATCAGTGGAGGATCAGGGCAGGGTCTAGAGGGCTACACCTTC. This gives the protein CAISGGSGQGLEGYTF.

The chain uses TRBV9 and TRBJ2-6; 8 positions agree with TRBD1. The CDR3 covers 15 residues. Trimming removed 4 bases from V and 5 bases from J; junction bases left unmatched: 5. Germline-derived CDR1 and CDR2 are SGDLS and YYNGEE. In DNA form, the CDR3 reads TGTGCCAGCAGCCTCAGGGGGCTAAGGGCCAACGTCCTGACTTTC. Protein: CASSLRGLRANVLTF.

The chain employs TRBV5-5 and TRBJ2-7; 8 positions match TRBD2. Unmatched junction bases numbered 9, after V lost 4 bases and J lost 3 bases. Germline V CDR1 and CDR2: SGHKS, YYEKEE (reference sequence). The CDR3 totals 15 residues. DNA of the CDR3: TGTGCCAGCAGCGCGAGTCCTAGCGGGCGCTACGAGCAGTACTTC. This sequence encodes CASSASPSGRYEQYF.

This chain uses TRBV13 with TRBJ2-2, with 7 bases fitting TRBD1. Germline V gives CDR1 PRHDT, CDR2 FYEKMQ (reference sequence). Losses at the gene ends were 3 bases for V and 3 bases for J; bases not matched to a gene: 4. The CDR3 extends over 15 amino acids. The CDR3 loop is CASSLDRLYTGELFF. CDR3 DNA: TGTGCCAGCAGCTTGGACAGGCTATACACCGGGGAGCTGTTTTTT.

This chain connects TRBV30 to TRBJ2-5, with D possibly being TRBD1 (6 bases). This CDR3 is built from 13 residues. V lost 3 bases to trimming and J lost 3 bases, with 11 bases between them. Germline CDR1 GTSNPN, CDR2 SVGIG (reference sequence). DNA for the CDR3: TGTGCCTGGAGCCCGGGACACAAAGAGACCCAGTACTTC. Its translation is CAWSPGHKETQYF.

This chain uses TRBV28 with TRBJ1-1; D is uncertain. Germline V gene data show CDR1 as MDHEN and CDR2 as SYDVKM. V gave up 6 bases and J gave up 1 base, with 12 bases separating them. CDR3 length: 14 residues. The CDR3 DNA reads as TGTGCCAGCAGCTTCGACATCTCGAACACTGAAGCTTTCTTT. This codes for CASSFDISNTEAFF.

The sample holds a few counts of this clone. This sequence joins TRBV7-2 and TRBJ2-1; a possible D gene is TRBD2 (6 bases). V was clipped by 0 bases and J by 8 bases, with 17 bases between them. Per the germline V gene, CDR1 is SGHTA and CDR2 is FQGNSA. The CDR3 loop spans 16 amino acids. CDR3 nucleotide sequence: TGTGCCAGCAGCTTAGCCCGTTCTATTAGCGGCCATGAGCAGTTCTTC. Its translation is CASSLARSISGHEQFF.

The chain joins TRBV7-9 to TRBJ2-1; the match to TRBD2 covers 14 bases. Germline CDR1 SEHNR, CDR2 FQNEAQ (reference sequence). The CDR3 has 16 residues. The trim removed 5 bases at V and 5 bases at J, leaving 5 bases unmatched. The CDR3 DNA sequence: TGTGCCAGCAGCCCCGGGACTAGCGGGAGAGACAATGAGCAGTTCTTC. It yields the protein CASSPGTSGRDNEQFF.

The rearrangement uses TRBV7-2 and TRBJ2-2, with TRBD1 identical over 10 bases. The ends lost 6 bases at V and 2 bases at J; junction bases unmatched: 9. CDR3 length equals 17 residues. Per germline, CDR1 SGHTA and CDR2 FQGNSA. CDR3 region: CASRLDRGRGNTGELFF. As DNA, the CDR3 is TGTGCCAGCAGGCTAGACAGGGGGCGAGGAAACACCGGGGAGCTGTTTTTT.

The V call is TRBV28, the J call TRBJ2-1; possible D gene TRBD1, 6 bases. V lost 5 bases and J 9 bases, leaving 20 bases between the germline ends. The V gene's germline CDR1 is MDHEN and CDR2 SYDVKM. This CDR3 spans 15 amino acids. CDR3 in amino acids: CASSMPPQGNIEQFF. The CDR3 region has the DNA TGTGCCAGCAGTATGCCTCCACAGGGTAACATTGAGCAGTTCTTC.